The clone carrying this TCR beta chain was recorded many times. Its antigen is undetermined. This entry is derived from a study of breast tumors, draining lymph nodes, adjacent tissues. TCRdb re-derived calls from the multiplex PCR reads in MiXCR, one entry per CDR3 protein. Counted here are about 180,000 distinct CDR3 sequences, roughly 30% occurring once; the ten biggest clones make up roughly 4.3%. The CDR3 runs to 13 residues. Trimming took 3 bases from V and 3 from J; bases not matched to a gene: 1. Study-wide results and limits: Compared with basal-like, luminal-like tumors shared significantly more repertoire with nontumor tissue. The data were judged consistent with most tumor T cells coming from lymph node and expanding in tumor.

The lymph nodes were axillary draining lymph nodes from breast cancer patients. Sample: axillary lymph node tissue. The clonotype was recovered from a female donor with breast cancer. Some clones in this sample may be carry-over from other donors' samples. The chain links TRBV12-3 or TRBV12-4 to TRBJ2-7; 8 nucleotides align to TRBD1. The CDR3 DNA reads as TGTGCCAGCAGTTTTGACAGGGGCTACGAGCAGTACTTC. Amino acid sequence: CASSFDRGYEQYF.